The 32 T cell receptor beta chains presented below share a single source sample, sequenced in a study of radiotherapy plus CTLA-4 blockade in lung cancer. This table comes from immunoSEQ multiplex PCR, and its TCRdb copy is limited to in-frame clones, with some not included. The table includes more than 90,000 clones, about 90% detected once. The material was peripheral blood, obtained from a patient treated with radiotherapy plus ipilimumab. The receptors stem from a human donor with non-small cell lung cancer that progressed on radiotherapy plus ipilimumab.

V is TRBV19 and J is TRBJ1-4, with 10 bases fitting TRBD1. CDR3 length: 15 amino acids. Trimming removed 4 bases from V and 3 bases from J; junction bases left unmatched: 2. Germline V gives CDR1 LNHDA, CDR2 SQIVND (reference sequence). The CDR3: CASSKTGGSNEKLFF. CDR3 bases: TGTGCCAGTAGTAAGACAGGGGGCTCTAATGAAAAACTGTTTTTT.

CDR3 loop: CASSPGQGRPRHTF. The CDR3 DNA sequence: TGTGCCAGCAGCCCGGGACAGGGGAGGCCGAGGCACACCTTC. The chain combines TRBV9 with TRBJ1-2; 10 nucleotides match TRBD1. The CDR3 is 14 residues long. The germline CDR1 and CDR2 sequences are SGDLS and YYNGEE. The V gene end was trimmed by 4 bases and the J gene end by 12 bases; junction bases not matched to a gene: 12.

This chain uses TRBV9 with TRBJ2-3; a weak D match, TRBD2 (6 bases). This CDR3 has 14 amino acids. CDR1 is SGDLS, CDR2 YYNGEE, per germline. Trimming removed 4 bases from V and 0 bases from J, with 9 bases in between. The CDR3, as DNA: TGTGCCAGCAGCCTGGGACTGAGCACAGATACGCAGTATTTT. Amino acids: CASSLGLSTDTQYF. The variable domain in full, completed from reference TRBV9 and TRBJ2-3, reads DSGVTQTPKHLITATGQRVTLRCSPRSGDLSVYWYQQSLDQGLQFLIQYYNGEERAKGNILERFSAQQFPDLHSELNLSSLELGDSALYFCASSLGLSTDTQYFGPGTRLTVL.

The chain joins TRBV6-5 to TRBJ2-4; D is unresolved. Trimming left V 5 bases short and J 9 bases short, with 8 bases between. Germline V lookup: CDR1 MNHEY, CDR2 SVGAGI. There are 11 residues in the CDR3. CDR3 residues: CASSGFGIQYF. The DNA of the CDR3 is TGTGCCAGCAGTGGGTTCGGCATTCAGTACTTC.

The chain employs TRBV25-1 and TRBJ1-4; tentative D call: TRBD1 (6 bases). Per germline, CDR1 MGHDK and CDR2 SYGVNS. V was shortened by 2 bases and J by 8 bases, with 18 bases between the two germline ends. The CDR3 consists of 16 residues. The CDR3 coding sequence is TGTGCCAGCAGTGAAGAACCGGGAGGGGGGAACGAAAAACTGTTTTTT. It is translated as CASSEEPGGGNEKLFF. The entire variable domain, with the rest obtained from reference TRBV25-1 and TRBJ1-4, is as follows: EADIYQTPRYLVIGTGKKITLECSQTMGHDKMYWYQQDPGMELHLIHYSYGVNSTEKGDLSSESTVSRIRTEHFPLTLESARPSHTSQYLCASSEEPGGGNEKLFFGSGTQLSVL.

The V call is TRBV11-2, the J call TRBJ2-7; 8 bases are a match to TRBD2. This CDR3 is built from 14 residues. Germline V gives CDR1 SGHAT, CDR2 FQNNGV. V trimming: 2 bases; J trimming: 1 base; junction bases outside the gene matches: 1. CDR3 nucleotide sequence: TGTGCCAGCAGCTTACGGGGGGGATCCTACGAGCAGTACTTC. Residues: CASSLRGGSYEQYF.

In this sample, this clone turned up a few times. The same CDR3 is also encoded by other DNA sequences in this sample. The J gene is TRBJ2-7, the V gene TRBV18; D ambiguous. Germline-derived CDR1 and CDR2 are KGHSH and LQKENI. The CDR3 is made up of 13 amino acids. Trimming took 3 bases from V and 0 from J, leaving 6 bases between them. CDR3 protein: CASSPSGSYEQYF. The CDR3 DNA reads as TGTGCCAGCTCACCGTCGGGCTCCTACGAGCAGTACTTC.

This chain links TRBV19 with TRBJ2-2, with a tentative D call TRBD2 (6 bases). The length of the CDR3 is 16 residues. The germline V gene encodes CDR1 LNHDA and CDR2 SQIVND (reference sequence). V lost 7 bases, J lost 0 bases, and 15 bases lay in between. CDR3 in amino acids: CASKMRGPPNTGELFF. As DNA, the CDR3 is TGTGCCAGTAAGATGCGGGGCCCTCCGAACACCGGGGAGCTGTTTTTT.

V is TRBV9 and J is TRBJ2-3, with a tentative D call TRBD1 (6 bases). Germline V gives CDR1 SGDLS, CDR2 YYNGEE. Deletions cut 2 bases from V and 5 bases from J, with 12 bases between. The CDR3 length is 14 residues. CDR3 residues: CASSVRQDLDTQYF. CDR3 DNA: TGTGCCAGCAGCGTCAGACAGGATTTAGATACGCAGTATTTT. The full variable domain, rest sourced from reference TRBV9 and TRBJ2-3, is DSGVTQTPKHLITATGQRVTLRCSPRSGDLSVYWYQQSLDQGLQFLIQYYNGEERAKGNILERFSAQQFPDLHSELNLSSLELGDSALYFCASSVRQDLDTQYFGPGTRLTVL.

The CDR3 bases are TGTGCCAGCTCACAAGGGACAGGACAAAACTATGGCTACACCTTC. Protein sequence: CASSQGTGQNYGYTF. The chain combines TRBV18 with TRBJ1-2; 8 positions match TRBD1. The length of the CDR3 is 15 residues. CDR1 is KGHSH, CDR2 LQKENI, per germline. V dropped 4 bases and J dropped 2; count of bases not matched to a gene: 6.

This clone occurred once. This chain uses TRBV18 with TRBJ2-1; D is perhaps TRBD2 (5 bases). The CDR3 loop spans 16 amino acids. The germline V gene encodes CDR1 KGHSH and CDR2 LQKENI. Trimming took 3 bases from V and 5 from J, leaving 17 bases between them. CDR3 coding DNA: TGTGCCAGCTCACCTTCTTTCCGGGGTGCCCACAATGAGCAGTTCTTC. It specifies CASSPSFRGAHNEQFF.

J is TRBJ1-2 and V is TRBV18, with D unclear. The CDR3 totals 15 residues. The V and J ends lost 2 bases and 4 bases respectively, with 14 bases between them. CDR1 is KGHSH and CDR2 is LQKENI in the germline V gene. The chain's CDR3 is CASSPSDTGGYGYTF. The CDR3 DNA reads as TGTGCCAGCTCACCATCAGACACGGGCGGCTATGGCTACACCTTC.

The chain couples TRBV9 to TRBJ2-3, with 7 bases matching TRBD2. CDR1 is SGDLS, CDR2 YYNGEE, per germline. There are 15 residues in the CDR3. The V and J ends lost 3 bases and 2 bases, in that order; junction bases with no gene match: 6. CDR3 coding DNA: TGTGCCAGCAGCGGTGGGGGACTACCCACAGATACGCAGTATTTT. Translating it yields CASSGGGLPTDTQYF.

V is TRBV28 and J is TRBJ1-1; D might be TRBD1 (5 bases). The CDR3 has 13 amino acids. The V end was cut by 5 bases, the J end by 1 base, with 8 bases between. Germline CDR1 reads MDHEN; CDR2 reads SYDVKM. The CDR3 reads CASSGTANTEAFF. CDR3 sequence (DNA): TGTGCCAGCAGTGGGACGGCGAACACTGAAGCTTTCTTT. Supplemented by reference TRBV28 and TRBJ1-1, the full variable domain reads DVKVTQSSRYLVKRTGEKVFLECVQDMDHENMFWYRQDPGLGLRLIYFSYDVKMKEKGDIPEGYSVSREKKERFSLILESASTNQTSMYLCASSGTANTEAFFGQGTRLTVV.

This clone was observed a handful of times. The V and J genes are TRBV6-1 and TRBJ2-7, with D possibly matching TRBD2 (5 bases). Deletions cut 2 bases from V and 0 bases from J, with 14 bases between. The CDR3 is 16 residues long. CDR1 MNHNS and CDR2 SASEGT come from the germline V gene. CDR3 in amino acids: CASSERKVANSYEQYF. CDR3 nucleotides: TGTGCCAGCAGTGAACGGAAGGTAGCGAACTCCTACGAGCAGTACTTC.

This rearrangement joins TRBV19 to TRBJ2-1; D not resolved. Germline assignment: CDR1 LNHDA and CDR2 SQIVND (reference sequence). The length of the CDR3 is 12 residues. V dropped 2 bases and J dropped 6 bases, with 5 bases sitting between them. The CDR3: CASSITPNEQFF. The CDR3 coding sequence is TGTGCCAGTAGTATAACCCCCAATGAGCAGTTCTTC.

The gene calls are TRBV11-1 and TRBJ2-2, with 10 bases aligning to TRBD2. Trimming cost V 3 bases and J 4 bases; bases outside gene matches: 5. The CDR3 extends over 16 amino acids. CDR1 is SGHAT and CDR2 is FQDESV in the germline V gene (reference sequence). The CDR3 DNA reads TGTGCCAGCAGCTTCCTAGCGGGAGTGGGCACCGGGGAGCTGTTTTTT. As protein: CASSFLAGVGTGELFF.

In nucleotides, the CDR3 is TGTGCCAGCAGCTGGACAGGGTCGGGGGAGCAGTACTTC. It translates to CASSWTGSGEQYF. The rearrangement uses TRBV5-4 and TRBJ2-7; TRBD1 matches at 8 bases. The CDR3 has 13 amino acids. Germline trimming cut 3 bases from V and 7 bases from J; bases unmatched to any gene: 6. Germline-derived CDR1 and CDR2 are SGHNT and YYREEE (reference sequence).

The chain employs TRBV7-2 and TRBJ1-1; D perhaps matches TRBD1 (6 bases). This CDR3 is built from 16 residues. Trimming took off 2 bases at V and 1 base at J, with 14 bases between the two ends. CDR1 is SGHTA and CDR2 is FQGNSA in the germline V gene. CDR3 sequence: CASSLLGGAGNTEAFF. CDR3 bases: TGTGCCAGCAGCTTACTGGGGGGCGCGGGGAACACTGAAGCTTTCTTT.

CDR3 protein: CASSQGGQGAIYEQYF. The CDR3, as DNA: TGCGCCAGCAGCCAAGGTGGACAGGGGGCGATCTACGAGCAGTACTTC. The chain employs TRBV4-1 and TRBJ2-7, with 11 bases lining up with TRBD1. Per the germline V gene, CDR1 is MGHRA and CDR2 is YSYEKL. The CDR3 runs 16 residues. J lost 3 bases, V lost 1 base, and 5 bases had no gene match.

The rearrangement joins TRBV6-1 to TRBJ1-5; 7 bases match TRBD1. This CDR3 contains 14 residues. Germline CDR1 and CDR2: MNHNS and SASEGT. After removal of 7 bases from V and 10 bases from J, the junction contained 13 bases not matched to a gene. The CDR3 is CASIAGTVRIPQHF. The CDR3 bases are TGTGCCAGCATTGCCGGGACAGTCAGGATACCCCAGCATTTT.

V and J are TRBV14 and TRBJ1-1, with D tentatively TRBD1 (6 bases). Trimming cost V 0 bases and J 11 bases, with 25 bases left between them. Germline-derived CDR1 and CDR2 are SGHDN and FVKESK. This CDR3 region has 17 residues. CDR3 loop: CASSQDRGNGFSKGAFF. The DNA of the CDR3 is TGTGCCAGCAGCCAAGATAGGGGGAACGGTTTTTCGAAAGGGGCTTTCTTT.

V usage is TRBV2 and J usage is TRBJ2-5; D gene uncertain. This CDR3 comprises 12 residues. Germline-derived CDR1 and CDR2 are SNHLY and FYNNEI. V lost 3 bases and J lost 5, with 7 bases in between. The CDR3 sequence is CASSDGRETQYF. Written as DNA, the CDR3 is TGTGCCAGCAGTGACGGACGGGAGACCCAGTACTTC.

This chain links TRBV27 with TRBJ1-1; D possibly corresponds to TRBD1 (6 bases). Germline V gene data show CDR1 as MNHEY and CDR2 as SMNVEV (reference sequence). This CDR3 contains 14 residues. Trimming removed 3 bases from V and 7 bases from J, with 15 bases in between. CDR3 bases: TGTGCCAGCAGTTTCCCGGGGGCGGACGGTGAAGCTTTCTTT. The encoded protein is CASSFPGADGEAFF.

The table lists this clone with a count of one. The rearrangement uses TRBV27 and TRBJ2-5; no clear D gene. Per the germline V gene, CDR1 is MNHEY and CDR2 is SMNVEV (reference sequence). V lost 7 bases and J lost 0, with 9 bases in between. The CDR3 is 13 amino acids. CDR3 coding DNA: TGTGCCAGCAAGGGCCCCTACCAAGAGACCCAGTACTTC. Translated, it gives CASKGPYQETQYF.

V is TRBV28 and J is TRBJ2-1, with TRBD2 identical over 11 bases. This CDR3 has 14 amino acids. Trimming at V came to 6 bases and at J to 7 bases, leaving 5 bases not matched to a gene. The germline V gene has CDR1 MDHEN and CDR2 SYDVKM. CDR3: CASRASGGRNEQFF. The CDR3 nucleotides read TGTGCCAGCAGGGCTAGCGGGGGGAGGAATGAGCAGTTCTTC.

The chain joins TRBV29-1 to TRBJ1-1; D is perhaps TRBD1 (6 bases). This CDR3 spans 13 amino acids. Trimming pared 4 bases from V and 6 bases from J, leaving 15 bases between. Germline loops: CDR1 SQVTM, CDR2 ANQGSEA. The CDR3 nucleotides are TGCAGCGTTGGGCAGGGGCGATACTCTGAAGCTTTCTTT. This sequence encodes CSVGQGRYSEAFF.

The rearrangement joins TRBV9 to TRBJ2-1; 9 nucleotides line up with TRBD2. Trimming took 1 base from V and 5 from J; bases not matched to a gene: 4. Germline lookup yields CDR1 SGDLS and CDR2 YYNGEE. The CDR3 length is 15 residues. CDR3 nucleotides: TGTGCCAGCAGCGTATCTGGACTAGCGAACAATGAGCAGTTCTTC. Its protein is CASSVSGLANNEQFF.

The chain recombines TRBV4-2 with TRBJ2-2, with 7 positions matching TRBD2. Germline V gene data show CDR1 as LGHNA and CDR2 as YNFKEQ. Germline trimming cut 1 base from V and 5 bases from J; bases unmatched to any gene: 4. The CDR3 has 15 amino acids. CDR3 in DNA: TGTGCCAGCAGCCAAGCCGCCGGGGGGACCGGGGAGCTGTTTTTT. Its translation: CASSQAAGGTGELFF.

The rearrangement uses TRBV10-1 and TRBJ2-1; weak D call: TRBD1 (5 bases). The CDR3 has 12 amino acids. V was shortened by 3 bases and J by 9 bases, with 9 bases between the two germline ends. The V gene's germline CDR1 is WNHNN and CDR2 SYGVQD (reference sequence). CDR3 coding DNA: TGCGCCAGCAGTGATAGGGGCTTTGAGCAGTTCTTC. Translating gives CASSDRGFEQFF.

The chain carries TRBV13 and TRBJ1-5; D gene unclear. The V gene's germline CDR1 is PRHDT and CDR2 FYEKMQ (reference sequence). This CDR3 has 13 amino acids. The V gene lost 0 bases and the J gene lost 6 bases, with 6 bases spanning the gap. The CDR3 is CASSLGRGQPQHF. The CDR3 DNA reads as TGTGCCAGCAGCTTAGGCAGAGGTCAGCCCCAGCATTTT.

The chain combines TRBV15 with TRBJ2-7, with a possible D match to TRBD2 (5 bases). Deletions cut 5 bases from V and 3 bases from J, with 11 bases between. The CDR3 sequence is 13 residues long. Germline CDR1 and CDR2: LNHNV and YYDKDF (reference sequence). The CDR3 loop reads CATSRGLFYEQYF. In DNA form, the CDR3 reads TGTGCCACCAGCCGTGGACTCTTCTACGAGCAGTACTTC.